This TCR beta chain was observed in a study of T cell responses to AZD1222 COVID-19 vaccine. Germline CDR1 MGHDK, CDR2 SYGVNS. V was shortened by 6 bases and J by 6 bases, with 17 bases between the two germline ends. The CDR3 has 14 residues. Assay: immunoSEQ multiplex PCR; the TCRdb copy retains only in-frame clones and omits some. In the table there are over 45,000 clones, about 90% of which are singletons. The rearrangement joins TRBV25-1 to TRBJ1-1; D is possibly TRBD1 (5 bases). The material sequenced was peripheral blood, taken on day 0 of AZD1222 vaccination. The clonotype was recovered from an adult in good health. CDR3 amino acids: CASSFWGSGAEAFF. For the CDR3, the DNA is TGTGCCAGCAGCTTTTGGGGGTCGGGCGCTGAAGCTTTCTTT.